This TCR beta chain emerged from a study of technical replicates of blood from four donors. Data came from immunoSEQ multiplex PCR; TCRdb stores just in-frame clones and leaves some out. The sample carries about 83,000 clones, 96% recorded once. The V gene's germline CDR1 is LNHDA and CDR2 SQIVND (reference sequence). The CDR3 runs to 13 residues. V was pared by 6 bases and J by 6 bases, with 11 bases between. This TCR derives from a human donor in good health. The material sequenced was T cells isolated from PBMCs. V usage is TRBV19 and J usage is TRBJ1-4; no definite D call. This CDR3 is CASRLPTDEKLFF. Here the CDR3 DNA reads TGTGCCAGTAGGCTTCCTACTGATGAAAAACTGTTTTTT.